This TCR beta chain was captured in a study of T cell changes during pregnancy in multiple sclerosis. Germline lookup yields CDR1 SGHTA and CDR2 FQGTGA. After removal of 2 bases from V and 8 bases from J, the junction contained 2 bases not matched to a gene. This CDR3 contains 13 residues. Sequencing used immunoSEQ multiplex PCR; TCRdb keeps in-frame clones, though not all of them. This sample has about 57,000 clones, with roughly 93% found just once. The receptor was derived from a female donor with multiple sclerosis, enrolled in a pregnancy study. The chain recombines TRBV7-3 with TRBJ2-1, with 8 bases identical to TRBD2. The sample here was peripheral blood, taken after pregnancy. The CDR3 loop reads CASSLPGLDEQFF. The CDR3 DNA follows: TGTGCCAGCAGCTTACCGGGACTAGATGAGCAGTTCTTC.